The TCR beta chain described here comes from a study of T cell responses to AZD1222 COVID-19 vaccine. Study as a whole: Second-dose schedules of about 4 or about 12 weeks were combined.

Worth noting for this clone: Its antigen remains unidentified.

CDR3 size: 15 residues. Germline V gives CDR1 SGHDT, CDR2 YYEEEE. V lost 5 bases and J 4 bases, leaving 16 bases between the germline ends. Whole-study results and caveats: CD4 TCRs associated with vaccination spanned spike, dominating at 160-218 and 743-854. Spike-specific TCR depth and breadth grew after two AZD1222 doses.

The table came from immunoSEQ multiplex PCR; TCRdb's copy has only in-frame clones and leaves some out. Among some 160,000 clones listed, approximately 93% were seen once. The specimen comprised peripheral blood, sampled on day 0 of AZD1222 vaccination. The TCR originated in an adult in good health. The rearrangement links TRBV5-6 to TRBJ1-3, with D hard to call. The CDR3 DNA reads as TGTGCCAGCAGGCACCCAAGGAGGGTCGGAAACACCATATATTTT. Protein sequence: CASRHPRRVGNTIYF. Supplemented by reference TRBV5-6 and TRBJ1-3, the full variable domain reads DAGVTQSPTHLIKTRGQQVTLRCSPKSGHDTVSWYQQALGQGPQFIFQYYEEEERQRGNFPDRFSGHQFPNYSSELNVNALLLGDSALYLCASRHPRRVGNTIYFGEGSWLTVV.